This TCR beta chain stems from a study of T cells in Graves' hyperthyroidism and ophthalmopathy (dated by TCRdb to the late 2010s). Regarding the study in general: To identify distinguishing TCR V-J signatures, a discovery cohort of around 100 patients was used, comprising 40 to 45 with Graves' ophthalmopathy and approximately 58 with stable Graves' hyperthyroidism. Prospective prediction of ophthalmopathy was tested in an independent validation cohort consisting of fewer than 20 hyperthyroidism patients and some 17 patients who later progressed to ophthalmopathy. The 100 discovery patients were divided at random into training and test sets in a 7:3 ratio. Thyroid tissue and blood T-cell repertoires from about 6 Graves' hyperthyroidism patients were also compared in the study. Once sampling was done, hyperthyroidism patients were given methimazole at a starting dose of 30 mg daily, whereas ophthalmopathy patients were given high-dose intravenous methylprednisolone. According to the paper, TCR Vbeta CDR3 sequencing was carried out on some 130 peripheral blood samples, which came from some 41 ophthalmopathy, under 85 hyperthyroidism and some 17 progressor patients. The full study reports these points: In validation, the model predicted progression to ophthalmopathy with around 71% sensitivity and 72% to 75% specificity, a median of around 6.6 months before onset. A model built on a 13 V-J signature distinguished ophthalmopathy from stable hyperthyroidism, reaching over 85% sensitivity and about 81% specificity in cross-validation and 80%/75% in testing. Sample size was not statistically predetermined, and investigators were not blinded to group allocation. Most expanded thyroid clonotypes (frequency above 0.001) were also detected in blood, suggesting blood repertoires may reflect thyroid immune responses.

Patients with uncontrolled infections, other autoimmune diseases, pregnancy or lactation were excluded. Clinical symptoms, serum thyroxine and TRAb, thyroid ultrasound, and orbital computed tomography formed the basis for the diagnoses. Trizol reagent was used to extract total RNA, and RNA quality was then checked on an Agilent 2100 Bioanalyzer. Amplification of TCR beta CDR3 regions was carried out from RNA transcripts. The TCR CDR3 was subjected to a first round of RT-PCR using the HTBI primer set and the Qiagen OneStep RT-PCR kit. Libraries were constructed in a second round of multiplex PCR, after which size selection and purification were carried out. The libraries were sequenced on an Illumina HiSeq2000 using paired-end 100 bp reads. On the authors' methods: SOAPnuke was used to process the raw data, throwing out any read that contained adapters or uncalled bases, had a mean Phred below 15, or lacked an exact constant-primer or identifier match. COPE v1.2.5 was used to merge the high-quality paired reads, and each unique nucleotide sequence was defined as a clonotype. Clonotypes were aligned to IMGT TRBV, TRBD and TRBJ reference segments using MiTCR v1.1. The analysis was restricted to V-J combinations with a frequency above 0.0001, which together covered approximately 99% of the repertoires. A TCS score was defined as the ratio between F50 (clonal expansion) and ExV (chaos), using BLOSUM62-based TCRdist between CDR3 peptides within each V-J. Welch's t-statistics and random forest reduced 500 to 550 V-J features to fewer than 15, which were used in a naive Bayes classifier (R e1071). The similarity between thyroid and blood repertoires was quantified using the Morisita-Horn index. TCRdb took the public reads, trimmed them with fastp at Q25, ran MiXCR for clone calling and kept in-frame beta chains. Rows with one shared CDR3 protein collapse into an entry with the most common genes and DNA. TCRdb's processing, not the authors', yielded these V and J calls. This sample holds hundreds of thousands of distinct CDR3 sequences; 45% were observed only once. The top ten clonotypes cover about 7% of the sample.

On this clonotype: Its antigen remains unidentified. No base quality information exists; no much larger clone differs at one position.

Looking up the germline V gene yields CDR1 SGHTA and CDR2 FQGTGA. The CDR3 sequence holds 15 residues, the cysteine and phenylalanine included. This entry keeps only the CDR3 DNA: 45 bases, framed from base 1. Relative to germline, V is missing 5 bases and J is missing 4 bases, with 10 bases of the junction outside any gene match. The sequencing input was peripheral blood or thyroid tissue (not recorded which). The chain is assembled from TRBV7-3 and TRBJ1-2; 7 central bases correspond to TRBD1. The sequence derives from an adult man with Graves' disease, either hyperthyroidism or ophthalmopathy (not recorded which). This receptor carries the CDR3 CASSTRDSLVYGYTF. The base sequence is TGTGCCAGCAGCACCCGGGACAGCCTTGTCTATGGCTACACCTTC.